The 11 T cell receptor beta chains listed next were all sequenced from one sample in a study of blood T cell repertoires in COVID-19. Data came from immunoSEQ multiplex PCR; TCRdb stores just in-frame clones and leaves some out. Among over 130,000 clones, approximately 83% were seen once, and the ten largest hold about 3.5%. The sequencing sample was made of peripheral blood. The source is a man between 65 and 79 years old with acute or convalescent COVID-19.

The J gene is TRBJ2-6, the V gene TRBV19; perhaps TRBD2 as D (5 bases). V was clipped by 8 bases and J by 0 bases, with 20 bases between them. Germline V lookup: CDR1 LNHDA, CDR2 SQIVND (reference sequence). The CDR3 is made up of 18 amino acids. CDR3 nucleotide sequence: TGTGCCAGTGAGGGCCTCAGAGTTTTAAGCTCTGGGGCCAACGTCCTGACTTTC. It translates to CASEGLRVLSSGANVLTF.

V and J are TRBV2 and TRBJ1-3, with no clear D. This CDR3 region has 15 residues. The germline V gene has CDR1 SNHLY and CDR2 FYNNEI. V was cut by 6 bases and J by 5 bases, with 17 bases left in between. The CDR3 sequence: CASSLLGLTRNTIYF. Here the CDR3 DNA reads TGTGCCAGCAGCCTACTAGGTTTGACTAGAAACACCATATATTTT. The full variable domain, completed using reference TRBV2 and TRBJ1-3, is EPEVTQTPSHQVTQMGQEVILRCVPISNHLYFYWYRQILGQKVEFLVSFYNNEISEKSEIFDDQFSVERPDGSNFTLKIRSTKLEDSAMYFCASSLLGLTRNTIYFGEGSWLTVV.

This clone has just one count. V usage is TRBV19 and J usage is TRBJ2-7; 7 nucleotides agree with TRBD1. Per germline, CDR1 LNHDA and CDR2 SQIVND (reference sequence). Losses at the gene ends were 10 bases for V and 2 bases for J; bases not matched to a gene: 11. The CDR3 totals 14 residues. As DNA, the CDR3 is TGTGCCACCAGGACTCGGGACAGTACCTACGAGCAGTACTTC. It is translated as CATRTRDSTYEQYF.

This CDR3 reads CAISEDRVIQPQHF. CDR3 DNA: TGTGCCATCAGTGAGGACAGGGTCATTCAGCCCCAGCATTTT. The V gene is TRBV10-3, the J gene TRBJ1-5; TRBD1 matches at 7 bases. There are 14 residues in the CDR3. Germline V gives CDR1 ENHRY, CDR2 SYGVKD. V lost 2 bases to trimming and J lost 6 bases; unmatched junction nucleotides: 4.

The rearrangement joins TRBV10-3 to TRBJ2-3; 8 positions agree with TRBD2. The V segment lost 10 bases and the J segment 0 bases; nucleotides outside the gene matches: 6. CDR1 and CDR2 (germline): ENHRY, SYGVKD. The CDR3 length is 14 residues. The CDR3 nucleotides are TGTGCCAGCAATAGCGGGGCAAGCACAGATACGCAGTATTTT. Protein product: CASNSGASTDTQYF.

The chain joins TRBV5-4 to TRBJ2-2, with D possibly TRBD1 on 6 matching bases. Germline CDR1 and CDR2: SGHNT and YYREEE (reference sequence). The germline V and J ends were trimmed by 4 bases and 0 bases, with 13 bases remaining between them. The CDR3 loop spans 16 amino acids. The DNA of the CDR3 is TGTGCCAGCAGCAAAGCTTCAGGGGCGAACACCGGGGAGCTGTTTTTT. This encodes CASSKASGANTGELFF.

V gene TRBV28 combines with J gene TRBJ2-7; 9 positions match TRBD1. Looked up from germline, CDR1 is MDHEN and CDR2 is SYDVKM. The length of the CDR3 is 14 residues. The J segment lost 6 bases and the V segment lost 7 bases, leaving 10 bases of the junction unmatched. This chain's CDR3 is CASTTGTGTAEQYF. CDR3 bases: TGTGCCAGCACCACCGGGACAGGGACGGCCGAGCAGTACTTC. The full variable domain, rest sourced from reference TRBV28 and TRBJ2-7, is DVKVTQSSRYLVKRTGEKVFLECVQDMDHENMFWYRQDPGLGLRLIYFSYDVKMKEKGDIPEGYSVSREKKERFSLILESASTNQTSMYLCASTTGTGTAEQYFGPGTRLTVT.

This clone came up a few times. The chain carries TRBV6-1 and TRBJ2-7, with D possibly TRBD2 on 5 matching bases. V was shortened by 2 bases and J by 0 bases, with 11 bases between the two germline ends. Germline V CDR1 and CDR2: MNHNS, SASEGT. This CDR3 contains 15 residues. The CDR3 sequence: CASSERSGSSYEQYF. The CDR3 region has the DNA TGTGCCAGCAGTGAAAGATCGGGGAGCTCCTACGAGCAGTACTTC.

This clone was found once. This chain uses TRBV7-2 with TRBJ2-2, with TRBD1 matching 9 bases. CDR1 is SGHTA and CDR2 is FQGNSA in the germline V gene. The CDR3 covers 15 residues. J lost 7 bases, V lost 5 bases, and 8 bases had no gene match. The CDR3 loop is CASSTGTGSGGELFF. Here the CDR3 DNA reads TGTGCCAGCAGCACCGGGACAGGGAGTGGCGGGGAGCTGTTTTTT.

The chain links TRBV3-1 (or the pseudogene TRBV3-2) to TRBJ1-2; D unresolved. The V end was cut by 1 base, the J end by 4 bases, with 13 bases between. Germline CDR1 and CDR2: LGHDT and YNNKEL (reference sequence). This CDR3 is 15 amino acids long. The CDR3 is CASSQVAASVYGYTF. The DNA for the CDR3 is TGTGCCAGCAGCCAAGTTGCCGCGTCGGTCTATGGCTACACCTTC.

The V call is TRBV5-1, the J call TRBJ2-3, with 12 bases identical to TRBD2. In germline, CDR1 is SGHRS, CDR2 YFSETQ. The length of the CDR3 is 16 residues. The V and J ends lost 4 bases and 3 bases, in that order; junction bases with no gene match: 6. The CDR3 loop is CASSAGTSGLTDTQYF. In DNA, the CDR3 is TGCGCCAGCAGCGCCGGGACTAGCGGGTTGACAGATACGCAGTATTTT.